This T cell receptor (beta chain) was profiled in a study of STAT3 mutations in large granular lymphocyte leukemia. At the level of the study: Roughly half of the longitudinally sequenced T-LGLL patients carried detectable canonical activating STAT3 mutations.

The CDR3 length is 15 residues. In germline, CDR1 is MNHNY, CDR2 SVGAGI (reference sequence). J lost 5 bases, V lost 0 bases, and 7 bases had no gene match. Average productive template count per sample was 35,000 to 45,000. The data were produced by immunoSEQ multiplex PCR, yet TCRdb's version contains in-frame clones alone and is incomplete. This table holds roughly 3,200 clones, approximately 88% found once. As regards this clone: Its antigen is currently unknown.

Whole-study findings and limits: Variable sampling intervals and differing treatment regimens complicated linking therapy response to TCR clonal burden changes. In some patients, a small highly pathogenic clone possibly went undetected. Every T-cell large granular lymphocyte leukemia patient had at least one immunodominant TCR beta clonotype.

The sample taken for sequencing was peripheral blood mononuclear cells. The V and J genes are TRBV6-6 and TRBJ2-7; TRBD2 aligns across 7 bases. This TCR derives from a man in his forties with T-cell large granular lymphocyte leukemia. Some clones in this sample may be carry-over from other donors' samples. The CDR3 region is CASSYSGGLSHEQYF. The CDR3 DNA follows: TGTGCCAGCAGTTACTCGGGAGGGTTGAGCCACGAGCAGTACTTC.